This TCR beta chain stems from a study of control samples from healthy donors and cancer patients. Repertoires were generated with immunoSEQ multiplex PCR, while TCRdb's copy carries only in-frame clones and drops some. The sample has around 70,000 clones; about 87% are singletons. This TCR came from a woman aged 45-59 years with head and neck cancer. Sequencing was carried out using PBMCs.

This chain's CDR3 is CASSQDPTSTGDLNTGELFF. The CDR3 nucleotides are TGCGCCAGCAGCCAAGATCCGACGTCTACCGGGGATTTGAACACCGGGGAGCTGTTTTTT. The rearrangement uses TRBV4-1 and TRBJ2-2; a possible D gene is TRBD2 (5 bases). Looked up from germline, CDR1 is MGHRA and CDR2 is YSYEKL. Trimming shortened V by 0 bases and J by 1 base, and 21 bases separated the two germline ends. This CDR3 spans 20 amino acids.